This T cell receptor (beta chain) was sequenced in a study of blood T cell repertoires in COVID-19. This table comes from immunoSEQ multiplex PCR, and its TCRdb copy is limited to in-frame clones, with some not included. The table includes almost 200,000 clones, roughly 77% detected once. Sequencing was carried out using peripheral blood. This sequence was found in a middle-aged woman with COVID-19, enrolled during active disease.

The CDR3 nucleotides read TGTGCCACCAGTGATCCCCGCGCGGGAGTTGCAGATACGCAGTATTTT. This sequence encodes CATSDPRAGVADTQYF. This chain links TRBV24-1 with TRBJ2-3, with 7 bases matching TRBD2. Germline CDR1 reads KGHDR; CDR2 reads SFDVKD. The length of the CDR3 is 16 residues. V trimming: 3 bases; J trimming: 4 bases; junction bases outside the gene matches: 9.